Listed below are T cell receptor beta chains from one sample, sequenced in a study of T cell responses to AZD1222 COVID-19 vaccine. Clones were read by immunoSEQ multiplex PCR, and TCRdb kept only the in-frame ones, dropping some. Of about 110,000 clones in the sample, about nine tenths were seen once. Sequencing was performed on peripheral blood, taken on day 0 of AZD1222 vaccination. The receptors originated from an adult in good health. Both conserved end residues are part of each CDR3. A D gene is named only where the DNA matches it firmly. Only part of the rows carry a size: once, few, many, or a class if the clone is expanded.

>TRBJ2-7|NA|TRBV7-7|NA
TGTGCCAGCAGCTTAGGCCACGGGGTTTCCTACGAGCAGTACTTC
CASSLGHGVSYEQYF
>TRBJ2-7|TRBD1|TRBV5-1|few
TGCGCCAGCAGGGCGGAGGACAGGGGTGCCTACGAGCAGTACTTC
CASRAEDRGAYEQYF
>TRBJ1-2|TRBD1|TRBV6-5|NA
TGTGCCAGCTCGCCCCAGGGGGACTATGGCTACACCTTC
CASSPQGDYGYTF
>TRBJ2-3|NA|TRBV7-8|NA
TGTGCCAGCAGCTTAGGACAGCGCGGTCCAGATACGCAGTATTTT
CASSLGQRGPDTQYF
>TRBJ2-2|NA|TRBV15|NA
TGTGCCACCAGCAGGGCCTTCGGAAAAAACACCGGGGAGCTGTTTTTT
CATSRAFGKNTGELFF
>TRBJ1-1|TRBD1|TRBV5-8|NA
TGTGCCAGCAGCTTGCTGAGGACAGGGAACACTGAAGCTTTCTTT
CASSLLRTGNTEAFF
>TRBJ1-5|NA|TRBV10-3|NA
TGTGCCATCAGGGACAGCAATCAGCCCCAGCATTTT
CAIRDSNQPQHF
>TRBJ1-3|NA|TRBV30|NA
TGTGCCTGGAGCAGGGCCCATCCTCCTGGAAACACCATATATTTT
CAWSRAHPPGNTIYF
>TRBJ1-1|TRBD1|TRBV18|once
TGTGCCAGCTCACCCGGGACAGGGGGCTTGGGTACTGAAGCTTTCTTT
CASSPGTGGLGTEAFF
>TRBJ1-6|TRBD1|TRBV12-3/TRBV12-4|NA
TGTGCCAGCAGTCCCGACAGGGCTTCACCCCTCCACTTT
CASSPDRASPLHF
>TRBJ1-5|NA|TRBV30|few
TGTGCCTGGAACCGAGGTAGCAATCAGCCCCAGCATTTT
CAWNRGSNQPQHF
>TRBJ2-5|TRBD2|TRBV5-7|NA
TGTGCCAGCAGCACCCGGACTAGCGGAGAAGAGACCCAGTACTTC
CASSTRTSGEETQYF
>TRBJ1-4|TRBD1|TRBV4-1|once
TGCGCCAGCAGCCCTACACGCGACAGGGGGAATGAAAAACTGTTTTTT
CASSPTRDRGNEKLFF
>TRBJ1-5|NA|TRBV4-1|NA
TGCGCCAGCAGCCAAGATCCAGTTAATAGCAATCAGCCCCAGCATTTT
CASSQDPVNSNQPQHF
>TRBJ1-2|NA|TRBV3-1/TRBV3-2|NA
TGTGCCAGCAGCCAAGACAACTATGGCTACACCTTC
CASSQDNYGYTF
>TRBJ1-1|NA|TRBV19|once
TGTGCCAGTACCATAGGTCGGATTGAGCCTGAAGCTTTCTTT
CASTIGRIEPEAFF
>TRBJ1-1|TRBD1|TRBV5-1|NA
TGCGCCAGCAGCTTCCTACAGGGGGGGAGTACTGAAGCTTTCTTT
CASSFLQGGSTEAFF
>TRBJ2-2|NA|TRBV7-9|NA
TGTGCCAGCAGCTTATTGCACAGGTCTGAGGAGCTGTTTTTT
CASSLLHRSEELFF
>TRBJ1-1|NA|TRBV11-3|NA
TGTGCCAGCAGCATCCGGTTGAACACTGAAGCTTTCTTT
CASSIRLNTEAFF
>TRBJ1-2|NA|TRBV18|NA
TGTGCCAGCTCACCTTCAGGGGAGGACTATGGCTACACCTTC
CASSPSGEDYGYTF
>TRBJ1-1|NA|TRBV4-1|NA
TGCGCCAGCAGCCAAGAGGAGAACACTGAAGCTTTCTTT
CASSQEENTEAFF
>TRBJ1-4|TRBD1|TRBV18|once
TGTGCCAGCTCACCGGGACAGTTAAATGAAAAACTGTTTTTT
CASSPGQLNEKLFF
>TRBJ2-5|TRBD2|TRBV24-1|NA
TGTGCCACCAGTTCCAGGGAGGGACAAGAGACCCAGTACTTC
CATSSREGQETQYF
>TRBJ1-2|NA|TRBV19|once
TGTGCCAGTAGTATAGTCAGGGCCTATGGCTACACCTTC
CASSIVRAYGYTF
>TRBJ2-5|NA|TRBV5-1|NA
TGCGCCAGCAGCTTGCAATCAGAAGAGACCCAGTACTTC
CASSLQSEETQYF
>TRBJ2-7|NA|TRBV5-1|NA
TGCGCCAGCAGCTTGAGCAGGGGCTCCCATAGCGAGCAGTACTTC
CASSLSRGSHSEQYF
>TRBJ2-1|NA|TRBV27|NA
TGTGCCAGCAGACAGACAGTCTACAATGAGCAGTTCTTC
CASRQTVYNEQFF
>TRBJ1-2|NA|TRBV6-8|NA
TGTGCCAGCAGTTCCCCCTACCGGGGGGCGGGTTATGGCTACACCTTC
CASSSPYRGAGYGYTF
>TRBJ1-3|NA|TRBV10-2|NA
TGCGCCAGCAGTGAAGTTCTTGCTGGAAACACCATATATTTT
CASSEVLAGNTIYF
>TRBJ1-6|TRBD1|TRBV9|NA
TGTGCCAGCAGCAGTACGACGGGACAGAATTCACCCCTCCACTTT
CASSSTTGQNSPLHF
>TRBJ1-2|NA|TRBV5-4|once
TGTGCCAGCAGCTTGGACAGCGCAGTTTACACCTTC
CASSLDSAVYTF
>TRBJ1-2|TRBD1|TRBV19|NA
TGTGCCAGTAGAAACAGGGGAGTCAACTATGGCTACACCTTC
CASRNRGVNYGYTF
>TRBJ1-5|TRBD1|TRBV13|NA
TGTGCCAGCAGCTTCGGAGTCCAGGGGGCGGATAGCAATCAGCCCCAGCATTTT
CASSFGVQGADSNQPQHF
>TRBJ1-2|NA|TRBV12-5|NA
TGTGCTAGTGGTTTACCGGGGGGCAGCTATGGCTACACCTTC
CASGLPGGSYGYTF
>TRBJ2-7|NA|TRBV30|NA
TGTGCCTGGAGGGAGGCGGGGGCCCTTTTAGAGCAGTACTTC
CAWREAGALLEQYF
>TRBJ2-3|TRBD2|TRBV5-1|NA
TGCGCCAGCAGCTTGGAAGGGACTAGAGGTACAGATACGCAGTATTTT
CASSLEGTRGTDTQYF
>TRBJ1-1|NA|TRBV5-1|NA
TGCGCCAGCAGCTTGGCTGAGAACACTGAAGCTTTCTTT
CASSLAENTEAFF
>TRBJ2-7|NA|TRBV6-5|NA
TGTGCCAGCAGTTTCCCGGAAGGGGACTACGAGCAGTACTTC
CASSFPEGDYEQYF
>TRBJ1-1|NA|TRBV11-2|NA
TGTGCCAGCAGTTCAGTCAGGGAGTATGGCACTGAAGCTTTCTTT
CASSSVREYGTEAFF
>TRBJ2-7|TRBD1|TRBV5-1|NA
TGCGCCAGCAGCTTGGAGGGACAGCCGCCTGGGGAGCAGTACTTC
CASSLEGQPPGEQYF
>TRBJ2-3|NA|TRBV19|NA
TGTGCCAGTAGTACCAGGACAGTTGGGACATACACAGATACGCAGTATTTT
CASSTRTVGTYTDTQYF
>TRBJ2-1|TRBD2|TRBV10-1|NA
TGCGCCAGCAAAGGCGGGGGAGCTGGGTATGGTGAGCAGTTCTTC
CASKGGGAGYGEQFF
>TRBJ2-2|TRBD2|TRBV19|NA
TGTGCCAGTATTCGGCGCGGGTCTGGACTAGCGGGAGGGAACACCGGGGAGCTGTTTTTT
CASIRRGSGLAGGNTGELFF
>TRBJ1-4|NA|TRBV5-1|NA
TGCGCCAGCAGCTTGTCCCCGGACGGCCCCTCTGCAACTAATGAAAAACTGTTTTTT
CASSLSPDGPSATNEKLFF
>TRBJ1-3|NA|TRBV3-1/TRBV3-2|NA
TGTGCCAGCAGCCAAGCTTACACCATATATTTT
CASSQAYTIYF
>TRBJ1-1|NA|TRBV7-9|NA
TGTGCCAGCAGCTTGGACATGAACACTGAAGCTTTCTTT
CASSLDMNTEAFF
>TRBJ2-1|TRBD2|TRBV6-2/TRBV6-3|NA
TGTGCCAGCAGTTACCGGACTAGCGGGGTTAATGAGCAGTTCTTC
CASSYRTSGVNEQFF
>TRBJ1-1|NA|TRBV6-1|once
TGTGCCAGCAGTGAAGGACTACAGGGGAACACTGAAGCTTTCTTT
CASSEGLQGNTEAFF
>TRBJ1-4|NA|TRBV2|NA
TGTGCCAGCAGTGAGGTCTGGGATAATGAAAAACTGTTTTTT
CASSEVWDNEKLFF
>TRBJ1-2|TRBD1|TRBV6-5|NA
TGTGCCAGCAGTCCCGACAGGGGGCAGGACTATGGCTACACCTTC
CASSPDRGQDYGYTF
>TRBJ1-1|NA|TRBV5-1|NA
TGCGCCAGCAGCCCGCTTGGAGGCGAGGACACTGAAGCTTTCTTT
CASSPLGGEDTEAFF
>TRBJ2-7|NA|TRBV7-2|once
TGTGCCAGCAGCAGGGGGGGGCACGGCGAGCAGTACTTC
CASSRGGHGEQYF
>TRBJ1-1|NA|TRBV2|NA
TGTGCCAGCAGTGGACAAATGAACACTGAAGCTTTCTTT
CASSGQMNTEAFF